The sequence of this TCR beta chain was determined in a study of shared clonotypes between healthy human individuals. Study overall: Researchers drew samples from two women and a few men aged 18 to 49.

As to this clone: The antigen remains unidentified.

Study-wide results and caveats: The study found about 5% of naive CD4 clonotypes shared across a few donors.

Within Nashville, Tennessee resided all donors, each a Caucasian adult. Libraries were prepared by immunoSEQ multiplex PCR; TCRdb keeps only in-frame clonotypes and omits some of them. The sample gives a few hundred thousand clones, 87% of which show up once; about 16% is in the top ten. Germline V gene sequence: CDR1 MNHNY, CDR2 SVGAGI (reference sequence). This CDR3 has 13 residues. Trimming removed 4 bases from V and 8 bases from J; junction bases left unmatched: 5. Sequencing was done on a sample of memory CD8+ T cells sorted from blood. The subset denotes: CD45RO+ cells pooled with CCR7-negative TemRA cells. The rearrangement links TRBV6-6 to TRBJ1-2; 9 positions agree with TRBD1. This receptor was obtained from a young man in good health. The CDR3 sequence is CASSSTGGLGYTF. CDR3 sequence (DNA): TGTGCCAGCAGTTCCACAGGGGGCCTAGGCTACACCTTC.